This TCR beta chain was identified during a study of Ad26.COV2.S vaccination and SARS-CoV-2 variants. Looking at the study overall: The donor participated in the COV1001 trial, in its Ad26.COV2.S arm. Ad26.COV2.S, an intramuscular injection, was given once or twice 56 days apart. The study, taken as a whole, reports: Reports say spike-specific CD8+ and CD4+ T cell responses covered substantial breadth after vaccination. Vaccine recipients showed a spike-specific TCR breadth that was higher than in placebo recipients.

TCRdb keeps only in-frame clones here, not all; method: immunoSEQ multiplex PCR. The sample lists around 450,000 clones; less than 95% were seen once. This clone was seen only once. What it binds is not known. Other DNA sequences in the sample encode the same CDR3. The V segment lost 4 bases and the J segment 1 base; nucleotides outside the gene matches: 7. CDR1 and CDR2 from the germline V gene are MDHEN and SYDVKM. The CDR3 is 15 amino acids. Documented treatment: some 19 received Ad26.COV2.S at low or high dose, single or two shots; a few received placebo; per-sample allocation not given. Specimen acquisition occurred on day 63 following the initial vaccine or placebo injection.

The sequenced sample was peripheral blood, obtained in a trial of Ad26.COV2.S vaccine versus placebo. The chain uses TRBV28 and TRBJ2-7; 7 bases line up with TRBD1. This receptor was taken from a person between 18 and 65 years old who received the Ad26.COV2.S COVID-19 vaccine or a placebo. The CDR3 sequence is CASSSTGASSYEQYF. CDR3 bases: TGTGCCAGCAGTTCAACAGGGGCGAGTTCCTACGAGCAGTACTTC.